Listed here are 17 T cell receptor beta chains from one sample, sequenced in a study of long-term antiretroviral therapy in people with HIV. Researchers ran immunoSEQ v3.0 at survey level. Libraries were prepared by immunoSEQ multiplex PCR; TCRdb keeps only in-frame clonotypes and omits some of them. The sample includes more than 15,000 clones, just under 80% of them seen just once. The sample consisted of unsorted PBMCs, taken at the start of antiretroviral therapy, before treatment. All receptors derive from a woman between 35 and 50 years old with HIV.

The chain carries TRBV12-5 and TRBJ1-1; tentative D call: TRBD1 (5 bases). Trimming stripped 6 bases from V and 3 bases from J, with 11 bases between. CDR3 length: 13 residues. Germline assignment: CDR1 LGHNT and CDR2 FRNRAP. This chain's CDR3 is CASGTGGDTEAFF. The DNA for the CDR3 is TGTGCTAGTGGCACCGGGGGGGACACTGAAGCTTTCTTT.

The rearrangement links TRBV6-5 to TRBJ2-7; D is perhaps TRBD2 (6 bases). Trimming removed 0 bases at V and 0 bases at J, with 12 bases between. Germline lookup yields CDR1 MNHEY and CDR2 SVGAGI. This CDR3 spans 16 amino acids. The chain's CDR3 is CASSYSGGAISYEQYF. The CDR3 bases are TGTGCCAGCAGTTACTCAGGCGGGGCGATCTCCTACGAGCAGTACTTC.

The rearrangement links TRBV7-2 to TRBJ1-5; 9 positions match TRBD1. Germline CDR1 is SGHTA and CDR2 is FQGNSA. This CDR3 contains 17 residues. V lost 5 bases, J lost 2 bases, and 10 bases stayed unmatched. The CDR3 here is CASSQNRGRFGNQPQHF. In DNA, the CDR3 is TGTGCCAGCAGCCAGAACAGGGGGCGTTTTGGCAATCAGCCCCAGCATTTT.

The chain employs TRBV7-9 and TRBJ1-2; TRBD1 might be the D (6 bases). The V end lost 4 bases, the J end lost 6 bases, and 12 bases lay between the germline ends. The V gene's germline CDR1 is SEHNR and CDR2 FQNEAQ (reference sequence). There are 13 residues in the CDR3. The CDR3 loop reads CASSSTQGDGYTF. CDR3 DNA sequence: TGTGCCAGCAGCTCAACACAGGGCGATGGCTACACCTTC.

The J gene is TRBJ2-2, the V gene TRBV19; 14 bases are shared with TRBD2. Looked up from germline, CDR1 is LNHDA and CDR2 is SQIVND (reference sequence). The CDR3 is made up of 17 amino acids. With V trimmed by 5 bases and J by 0 bases, 2 bases remained unmatched. The CDR3 sequence is CASSRTSGGTNTGELFF. CDR3 coding DNA: TGTGCCAGTAGTCGGACTAGCGGGGGGACGAACACCGGGGAGCTGTTTTTT.

The sample holds a few counts of this clone. J is TRBJ2-7 and V is TRBV5-1; unclear D gene. CDR1 is SGHRS, CDR2 YFSETQ, per germline. V lost 4 bases and J lost 2, with 10 bases in between. The CDR3 is made up of 13 amino acids. The CDR3 DNA reads as TGCGCCAGCAGCCCCCTGACTCCCTACGAGCAGTACTTC. It is translated as CASSPLTPYEQYF.

This chain links TRBV6-5 with TRBJ2-1; D remains ambiguous. Germline assignment: CDR1 MNHEY and CDR2 SVGAGI. The CDR3 contains 16 residues. V lost 0 bases and J 2 bases, leaving 11 bases between the germline ends. The CDR3 DNA reads as TGTGCCAGCAGTTACTCATTAGGTAACCCCTACAATGAGCAGTTCTTC. Translation gives CASSYSLGNPYNEQFF.

The genes are TRBV6-6 and TRBJ2-7, with 9 bases lining up with TRBD1. Germline CDR1 is MNHNY and CDR2 is SVGAGI (reference sequence). V lost 2 bases to trimming and J lost 4 bases; unmatched junction nucleotides: 6. CDR3 length equals 15 residues. CDR3 coding DNA: TGTGCCAGCAGTTACCGGACAGGGGTAGGGTACGAGCAGTACTTC. Residues: CASSYRTGVGYEQYF.

This clone was detected a few times. CDR3 sequence reads: CASRHLRSGENYGYTF. As DNA, the CDR3 is TGTGCCAGCAGACACCTCCGGTCGGGGGAAAACTATGGCTACACCTTC. The chain recombines TRBV2 with TRBJ1-2; TRBD1 might be the D (5 bases). This CDR3 spans 16 amino acids. From germline, CDR1 is SNHLY and CDR2 FYNNEI. Between the trimmed V and J ends, which lost 6 bases and 2 bases, there was a span of 19 bases.

The chain couples TRBV6-6 to TRBJ1-4; TRBD1 agrees at 7 bases. The CDR3 is 15 amino acids. The ends lost 5 bases at V and 7 bases at J; junction bases unmatched: 10. The germline V gene has CDR1 MNHNY and CDR2 SVGAGI (reference sequence). The CDR3 nucleotides are TGTGCCAGCAGTCCGTCGGGAGGGGGCTTTGAAAAACTGTTTTTT. Its protein product is CASSPSGGGFEKLFF.

This chain connects TRBV6-1 to TRBJ2-1; 10 bases agree with TRBD1. This CDR3 contains 17 residues. V lost 0 bases, J lost 4 bases, and 6 bases stayed unmatched. Germline-derived CDR1 and CDR2 are MNHNS and SASEGT. Here the CDR3 DNA reads TGTGCCAGCAGTGAAGCCGTCGGACAGGGGGGTTACAATGAGCAGTTCTTC. Its translation: CASSEAVGQGGYNEQFF.

CDR3 region: CAISRQGDQPQHF. In nucleotides, the CDR3 is TGTGCCATCAGCCGACAGGGAGATCAGCCCCAGCATTTT. The chain recombines TRBV28 with TRBJ1-5, with 7 positions matching TRBD1. The germline V gene encodes CDR1 MDHEN and CDR2 SYDVKM. V trimming: 10 bases; J trimming: 5 bases; junction bases outside the gene matches: 8. The CDR3 loop spans 13 amino acids.

Concerning this clone: This sample includes further DNA sequences coding for the same CDR3. V gene TRBV30 combines with J gene TRBJ1-2, with D possibly TRBD1 on 6 matching bases. This CDR3 is built from 12 residues. Germline V gene lookup returns CDR1 GTSNPN and CDR2 SVGIG (reference sequence). Between the trimmed V and J ends, which lost 4 bases and 2 bases, there was a span of 8 bases. CDR3 amino acids: CAWTGTNYGYTF. In nucleotides, the CDR3 is TGTGCCTGGACGGGGACAAACTATGGCTACACCTTC.

The rearrangement links TRBV2 to TRBJ1-5, with 7 positions matching TRBD1. Trimming at V came to 4 bases and at J to 3 bases, leaving 6 bases not matched to a gene. Per the germline V gene, CDR1 is SNHLY and CDR2 is FYNNEI. The CDR3 covers 15 residues. CDR3 nucleotides: TGTGCCAGCAGTGGTCAGGGGGTAATCAATCAGCCCCAGCATTTT. Its translation is CASSGQGVINQPQHF.

V gene TRBV11-2 combines with J gene TRBJ2-1; D is unresolved. Germline-derived CDR1 and CDR2 are SGHAT and FQNNGV. Trimming pared 1 base from V and 0 bases from J, leaving 10 bases between. The CDR3 is 16 residues long. The CDR3: CASSLVGQYSYNEQFF. CDR3 nucleotides: TGTGCCAGCAGCTTAGTGGGCCAGTACTCCTACAATGAGCAGTTCTTC.

A single count supports this clone. The V and J genes are TRBV6-6 and TRBJ2-2; 7 positions agree with TRBD1. The CDR3 runs to 15 residues. The V and J ends lost 4 bases and 7 bases, in that order; junction bases with no gene match: 9. Germline loops: CDR1 MNHNY, CDR2 SVGAGI (reference sequence). The CDR3 spells CASSLRTGSGGELFF. CDR3 DNA sequence: TGTGCCAGCAGTTTACGGACAGGAAGTGGCGGGGAGCTGTTTTTT.

This rearrangement joins TRBV7-2 to TRBJ2-5, with D unresolved. The germline gives CDR1 SGHTA, CDR2 FQGNSA. The CDR3 consists of 13 residues. V was clipped by 2 bases and J by 5 bases, with 9 bases between them. The CDR3 sequence: CASSLNDGETQYF. The CDR3 bases are TGTGCCAGCAGCTTAAATGATGGGGAGACCCAGTACTTC.